This TCR beta chain was found in a study of CD8+ T cells in alopecia areata. Study-level information: Affected scalp percentage determined the severity score of treated patients.

General study results and limits: Patients shared TCRs less clearly than mice did, possibly owing to HLA. Many of the expanded lesional clones endured in scalp and blood while on tofacitinib.

As the sequencing template, cDNA was produced by extracting RNA and reverse transcribing it. TCRdb's copy holds only in-frame clones and misses some; the assay was immunoSEQ multiplex PCR. The table lists some 180,000 clones, roughly 50% of them singletons. The germline V and J ends were trimmed by 2 bases and 4 bases, with 14 bases remaining between them. CDR1 is LNHDA, CDR2 SQIVND, per germline (reference sequence). The CDR3 contains 15 residues. Noted treatment: oral pan-JAK inhibitor, 5-10 mg twice daily. Alopecia areata patients provided lesional scalp punch biopsies and peripheral blood, both collected for the study. To note about this clone: As yet, its antigen is unknown.

The sequence was obtained from a human donor with alopecia areata. V and J are TRBV19 and TRBJ1-2; D uncertain. Specimen: CD8+ T cells sorted from blood, collected at week 24, from a patient treated with tofacitinib. As DNA, the CDR3 is TGTGCCAGTAGTATACCGCAGACTATTCCCTATGGCTACACCTTC. Translation: CASSIPQTIPYGYTF.